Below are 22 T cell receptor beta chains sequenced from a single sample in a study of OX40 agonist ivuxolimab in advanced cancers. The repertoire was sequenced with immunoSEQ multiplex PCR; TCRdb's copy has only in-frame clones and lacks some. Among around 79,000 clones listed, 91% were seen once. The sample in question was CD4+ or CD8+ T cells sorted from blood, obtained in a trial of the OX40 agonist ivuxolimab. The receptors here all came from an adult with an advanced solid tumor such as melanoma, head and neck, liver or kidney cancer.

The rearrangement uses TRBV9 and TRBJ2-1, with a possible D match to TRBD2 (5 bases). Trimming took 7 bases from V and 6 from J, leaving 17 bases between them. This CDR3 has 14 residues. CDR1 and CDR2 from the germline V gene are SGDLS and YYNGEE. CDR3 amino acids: CASSRGQTGNEQFF. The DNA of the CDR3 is TGTGCCAGCTCCCGAGGGCAGACGGGCAATGAGCAGTTCTTC.

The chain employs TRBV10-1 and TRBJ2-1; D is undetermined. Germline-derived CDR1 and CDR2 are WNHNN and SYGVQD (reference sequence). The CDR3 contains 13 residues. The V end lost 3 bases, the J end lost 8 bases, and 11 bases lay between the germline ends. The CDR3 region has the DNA TGCGCCAGCAGTGAACTCGGGTCCCATGAGCAGTTCTTC. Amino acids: CASSELGSHEQFF.

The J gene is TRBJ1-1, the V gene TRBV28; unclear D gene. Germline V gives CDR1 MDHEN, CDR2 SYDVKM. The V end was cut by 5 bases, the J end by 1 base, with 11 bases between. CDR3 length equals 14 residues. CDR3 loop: CASSKTPGNTEAFF. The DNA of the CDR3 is TGTGCCAGCAGTAAGACCCCGGGGAACACTGAAGCTTTCTTT.

The DNA for the CDR3 is TGCGCCAGCAGCATTGGGAGGATTAGGTCAGGGCCAGGAGATACGCAGTATTTT. As protein: CASSIGRIRSGPGDTQYF. V is TRBV5-1 and J is TRBJ2-3; weak D call: TRBD2 (6 bases). V was trimmed by 4 bases and J by 5 bases, leaving 26 bases between them. The CDR3 contains 18 residues. The germline gives CDR1 SGHRS, CDR2 YFSETQ.

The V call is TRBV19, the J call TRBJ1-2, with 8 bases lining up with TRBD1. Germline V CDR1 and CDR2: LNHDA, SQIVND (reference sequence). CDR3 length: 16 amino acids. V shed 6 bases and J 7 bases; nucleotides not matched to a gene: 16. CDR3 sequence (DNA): TGTGCCAGTAGGGCTCCCGTAGGGCAGGGGGCGCGTGGCTACACCTTC. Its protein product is CASRAPVGQGARGYTF.

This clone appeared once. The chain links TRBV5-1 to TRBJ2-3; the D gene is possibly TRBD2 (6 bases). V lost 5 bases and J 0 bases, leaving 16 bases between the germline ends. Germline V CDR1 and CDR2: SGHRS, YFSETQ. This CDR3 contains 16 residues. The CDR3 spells CASSWSLASSTDTQYF. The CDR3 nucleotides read TGCGCCAGCAGTTGGAGTCTAGCGTCTAGCACAGATACGCAGTATTTT.

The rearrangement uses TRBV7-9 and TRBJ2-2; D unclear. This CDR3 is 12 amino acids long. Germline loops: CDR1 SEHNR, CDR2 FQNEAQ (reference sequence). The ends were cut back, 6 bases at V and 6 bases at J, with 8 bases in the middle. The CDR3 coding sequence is TGTGCCAGCAGACCTCCGTCCGGGGAGCTGTTTTTT. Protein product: CASRPPSGELFF.

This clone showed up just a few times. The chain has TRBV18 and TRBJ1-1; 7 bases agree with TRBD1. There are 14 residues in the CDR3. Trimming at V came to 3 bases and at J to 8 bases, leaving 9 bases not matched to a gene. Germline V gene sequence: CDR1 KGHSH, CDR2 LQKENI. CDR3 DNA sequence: TGTGCCAGCTCACCGGGACAGCCGATTTTCGAAGCTTTCTTT. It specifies CASSPGQPIFEAFF.

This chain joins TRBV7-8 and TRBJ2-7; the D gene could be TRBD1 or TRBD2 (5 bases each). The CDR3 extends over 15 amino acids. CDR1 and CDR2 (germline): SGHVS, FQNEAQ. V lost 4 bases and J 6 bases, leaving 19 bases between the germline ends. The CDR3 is CASSSQPGPRIEQYF. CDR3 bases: TGTGCCAGCAGCTCTCAACCGGGACCCCGGATCGAGCAGTACTTC. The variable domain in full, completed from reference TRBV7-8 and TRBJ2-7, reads GAGVSQSPRYKVAKRGQDVALRCDPISGHVSLFWYQQALGQGPEFLTYFQNEAQLDKSGLPSDRFFAERPEGSVSTLKIQRTQQEDSAVYLCASSSQPGPRIEQYFGPGTRLTVT.

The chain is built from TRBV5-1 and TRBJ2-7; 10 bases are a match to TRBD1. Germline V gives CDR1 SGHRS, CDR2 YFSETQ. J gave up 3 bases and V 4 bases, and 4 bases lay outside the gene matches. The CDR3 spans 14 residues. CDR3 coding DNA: TGCGCCAGCAGCCAACGGGACAGGGGCTACGAGCAGTACTTC. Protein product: CASSQRDRGYEQYF.

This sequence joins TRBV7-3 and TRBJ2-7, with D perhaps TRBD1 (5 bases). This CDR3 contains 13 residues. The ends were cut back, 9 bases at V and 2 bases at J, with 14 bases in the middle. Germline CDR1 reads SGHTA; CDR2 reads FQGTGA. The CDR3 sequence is CASATGPTYEQYF. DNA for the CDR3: TGTGCCAGTGCCACAGGACCTACCTACGAGCAGTACTTC.

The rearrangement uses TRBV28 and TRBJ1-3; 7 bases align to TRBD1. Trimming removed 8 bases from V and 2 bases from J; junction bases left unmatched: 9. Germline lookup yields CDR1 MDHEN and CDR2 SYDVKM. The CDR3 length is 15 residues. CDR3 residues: CASRSQGGAGNTIYF. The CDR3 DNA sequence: TGTGCCAGCCGTTCTCAGGGGGGCGCTGGAAACACCATATATTTT.

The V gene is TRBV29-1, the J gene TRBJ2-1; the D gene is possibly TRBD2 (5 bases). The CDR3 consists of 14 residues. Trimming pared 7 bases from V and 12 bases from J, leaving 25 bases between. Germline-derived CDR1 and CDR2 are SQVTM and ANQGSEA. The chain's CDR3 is CSGQLGAMSYGQFF. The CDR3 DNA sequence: TGCAGCGGCCAACTAGGAGCAATGAGTTATGGGCAGTTCTTC.

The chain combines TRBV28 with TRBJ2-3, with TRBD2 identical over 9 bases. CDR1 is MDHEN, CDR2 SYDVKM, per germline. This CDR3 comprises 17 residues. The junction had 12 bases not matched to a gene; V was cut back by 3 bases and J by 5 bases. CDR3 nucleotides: TGTGCCAGCAGTTTGAGGCCTAGCGGGATACGTCAAGATACGCAGTATTTT. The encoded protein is CASSLRPSGIRQDTQYF.

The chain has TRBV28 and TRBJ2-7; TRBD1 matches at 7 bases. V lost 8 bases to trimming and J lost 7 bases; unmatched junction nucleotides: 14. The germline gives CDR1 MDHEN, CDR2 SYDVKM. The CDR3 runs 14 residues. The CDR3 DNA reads TGTGCCAGCGGCTCTTGGCAGGGGGTCAAAGAGCAGTACTTC. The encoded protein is CASGSWQGVKEQYF.

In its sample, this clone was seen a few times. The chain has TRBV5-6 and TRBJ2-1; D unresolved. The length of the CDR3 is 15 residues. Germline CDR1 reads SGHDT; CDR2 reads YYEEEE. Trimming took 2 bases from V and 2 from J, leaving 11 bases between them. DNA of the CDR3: TGTGCCAGCAGCTTTCGTAGCAGCCCCTACAATGAGCAGTTCTTC. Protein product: CASSFRSSPYNEQFF.

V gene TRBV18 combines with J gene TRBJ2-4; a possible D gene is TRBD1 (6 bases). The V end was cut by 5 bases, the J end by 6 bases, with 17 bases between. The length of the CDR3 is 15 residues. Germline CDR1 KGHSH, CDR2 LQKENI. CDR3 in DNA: TGTGCCAGCTCATCAGCCCAGGGGTACGGAAACATTCAGTACTTC. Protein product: CASSSAQGYGNIQYF.

The CDR3 is CASSSQGSNTEAFF. The CDR3 DNA reads TGTGCCAGCAGTTCACAGGGATCGAACACTGAAGCTTTCTTT. The V and J genes are TRBV7-2 and TRBJ1-1; D possibly corresponds to TRBD1 (6 bases). The germline V gene has CDR1 SGHTA and CDR2 FQGNSA. The V end lost 6 bases, the J end lost 1 base, and 12 bases lay between the germline ends. The CDR3 has 14 residues.

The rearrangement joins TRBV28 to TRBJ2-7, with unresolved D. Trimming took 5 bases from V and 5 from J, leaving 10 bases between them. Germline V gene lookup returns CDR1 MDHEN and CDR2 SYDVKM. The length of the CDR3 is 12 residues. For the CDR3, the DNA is TGTGCCAGCAGTACCCTAACCAACGAGCAGTACTTC. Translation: CASSTLTNEQYF.

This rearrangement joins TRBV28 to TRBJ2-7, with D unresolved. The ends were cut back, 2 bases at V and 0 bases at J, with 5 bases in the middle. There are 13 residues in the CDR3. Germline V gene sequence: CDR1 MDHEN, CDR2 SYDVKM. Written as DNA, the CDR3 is TGTGCCAGCAGTTTAAGCATCTCCTACGAGCAGTACTTC. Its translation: CASSLSISYEQYF.

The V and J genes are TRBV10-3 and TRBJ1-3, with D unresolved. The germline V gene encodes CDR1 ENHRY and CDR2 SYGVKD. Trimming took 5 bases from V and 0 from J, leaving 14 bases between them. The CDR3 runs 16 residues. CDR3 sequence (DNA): TGTGCCATCAGTTCCCTCATGGCCATCTCTGGAAACACCATATATTTT. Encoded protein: CAISSLMAISGNTIYF.

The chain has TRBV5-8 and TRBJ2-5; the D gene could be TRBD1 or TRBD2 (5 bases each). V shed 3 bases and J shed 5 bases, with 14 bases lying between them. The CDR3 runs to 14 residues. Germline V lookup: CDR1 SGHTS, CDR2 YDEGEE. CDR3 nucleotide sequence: TGTGCCAGCAGCTCCCAGGGCGGGCGGGAGACCCAGTACTTC. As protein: CASSSQGGRETQYF.